These T cell receptor beta chains were read from a single sample in a study of OX40 agonist ivuxolimab in advanced cancers. Using immunoSEQ multiplex PCR, the repertoire was profiled, and TCRdb retains in-frame clones only, with some absent. The table lists roughly 81,000 clones, 88% of them singletons, with about 0.45% in the top ten. The source material was CD4+ or CD8+ T cells sorted from blood, sampled in a trial of the OX40 agonist ivuxolimab. These TCRs come from an adult with an advanced solid tumor such as melanoma, head and neck, liver or kidney cancer. Each CDR3 is given with its conserved first and last residue. The D gene is left open where the match is weak.

d_gene | j_gene | v_gene | CDR3nt | CDR3aa
. | TRBJ2-7 | TRBV6-1 | TGTGCCAGCAGTGACTGGACACACTACGAGCAGTACTTC | CASSDWTHYEQYF
TRBD1 | TRBJ2-7 | TRBV7-9 | TGTGCCAGCAGCCCCCAGGGGGCCTACGAGCAGTACTTC | CASSPQGAYEQYF
TRBD2 | TRBJ2-2 | TRBV19 | TGTGCCAGTTCTAGCGGGGGGGCGAACACCGGGGAGCTGTTTTTT | CASSSGGANTGELFF
TRBD2 | TRBJ2-2 | TRBV27 | TGTGCCAGCAGCCGAGCGGGGGTCGGCGGGGAGCTGTTTTTT | CASSRAGVGGELFF
. | TRBJ1-2 | TRBV10-3 | TGTGCCATCCCCGGGGGAGGGGTCTATGGCTACACCTTC | CAIPGGGVYGYTF
TRBD1 | TRBJ2-5 | TRBV6-6 | TGTGCCACATGGGACAGGGGAGGCGAGACCCAGTACTTC | CATWDRGGETQYF
TRBD1 | TRBJ2-5 | TRBV5-1 | TGCGCCAGCAGCTTGACGGGTGGCAGGGGGAAAGAGACCCAGTACTTC | CASSLTGGRGKETQYF
. | TRBJ1-1 | TRBV5-1 | TGCGCCAGCAGCTTGGGGTGGCAGCAATCGAACACTGAAGCTTTCTTT | CASSLGWQQSNTEAFF
. | TRBJ2-7 | TRBV7-9 | TGTGCCAGCGCCACCTTGACCTACGAGCAGTACTTC | CASATLTYEQYF
. | TRBJ2-2 | TRBV5-1 | TGCGCCAGCAGCTTGTCCGGATCCCTGGGCACCGGGGAGCTGTTTTTT | CASSLSGSLGTGELFF